The sequence of this TCR beta chain was determined in a study of blood T cell repertoires in COVID-19. Germline V gene sequence: CDR1 SGHDN, CDR2 FVKESK. The CDR3 runs 17 residues. Trimming took 1 base from V and 0 from J; bases not matched to a gene: 8. Sequenced by immunoSEQ multiplex PCR; TCRdb stores in-frame clones only, minus some. The sample records about 80,000 clones, approximately 82% being singletons. Input material: peripheral blood. This clonotype was obtained from a human donor in a cohort sampled during active COVID-19. The genes are TRBV14 and TRBJ2-5, with 7 bases lining up with TRBD2. The DNA of the CDR3 is TGTGCCAGCAGCCAAGTTCGGGGGGTCCTAAACCAAGAGACCCAGTACTTC. Translating it yields CASSQVRGVLNQETQYF.